This T cell receptor beta chain appears in the sequencing data of a study of Graves' ophthalmopathy and Graves' hyperthyroidism. Whole-study results and caveats: Thyroid clonotypes that were expanded above 0.001 frequency mostly also appeared in blood.

The study amplified TCR beta CDR3 regions using RNA transcripts. The first-round RT-PCR employed HTBI primers together with the Qiagen OneStep RT-PCR kit. A multiplex PCR was then performed as the second round. MiXCR, run by TCRdb on the multiplex PCR reads, gives a single entry per CDR3 protein. The data hold over a million distinct CDR3 sequences, with 35% to 40% observed a single time. Patients were excluded if they had other autoimmune diseases or uncontrolled infections, and likewise if pregnancy or lactation applied. Clinical symptoms, serum thyroxine, TRAb, thyroid ultrasound and orbital computed tomography were relied on for diagnosis. From germline, CDR1 is MGHDK and CDR2 SYGVNS. The CDR3 covers 15 residues. As concerns this clonotype: The target antigen is unknown. One end of the junction does not line up with germline, which may come from a read error.

The V gene is TRBV25-1, the J gene TRBJ1-3; 11 bases map to TRBD1. The material sequenced was peripheral blood or thyroid tissue (not recorded which). The source of this sequence is an adult man with Graves' hyperthyroidism. In DNA, the CDR3 is TGCGCCAGCAGCCCCCATCCCGGACAGGGGGCCACCATATATTTT. Its protein product is CASSPHPGQGATIYF.